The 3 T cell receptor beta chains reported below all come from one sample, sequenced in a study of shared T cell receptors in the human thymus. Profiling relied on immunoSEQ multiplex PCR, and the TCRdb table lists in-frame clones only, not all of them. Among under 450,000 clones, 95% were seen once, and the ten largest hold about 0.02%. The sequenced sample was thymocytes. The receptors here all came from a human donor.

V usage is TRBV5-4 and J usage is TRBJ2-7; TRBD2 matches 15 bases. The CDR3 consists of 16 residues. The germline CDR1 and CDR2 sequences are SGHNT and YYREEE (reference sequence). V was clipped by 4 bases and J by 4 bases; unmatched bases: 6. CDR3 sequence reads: CASSTGLAGGQYEQYF. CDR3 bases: TGTGCCAGCAGCACCGGACTAGCGGGAGGGCAATACGAGCAGTACTTC.

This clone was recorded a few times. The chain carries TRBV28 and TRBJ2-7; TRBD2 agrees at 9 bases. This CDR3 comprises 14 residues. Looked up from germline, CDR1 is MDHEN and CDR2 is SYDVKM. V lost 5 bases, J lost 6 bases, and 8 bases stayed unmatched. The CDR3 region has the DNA TGTGCCAGCAGTACGCGGGAGGGCCCCTGCGAGCAGTACTTC. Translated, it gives CASSTREGPCEQYF.

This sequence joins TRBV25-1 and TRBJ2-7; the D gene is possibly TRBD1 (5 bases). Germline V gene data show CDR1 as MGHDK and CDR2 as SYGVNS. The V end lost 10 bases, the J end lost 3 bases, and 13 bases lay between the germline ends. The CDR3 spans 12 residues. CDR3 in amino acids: CATLTALYEQYF. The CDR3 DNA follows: TGTGCCACCTTGACAGCCCTCTACGAGCAGTACTTC.